The T cell receptor beta chain described here comes from a study of graft-versus-host responses after intestinal transplantation. Study findings and constraints: Across patients carrying graft-donor T cell macrochimerism, allografts held high graft-versus-host to host-versus-graft clonal ratios.

Points on this clone: What it recognizes is unknown.

The V and J ends lost 7 bases and 5 bases, in that order; junction bases with no gene match: 4. Germline CDR1 and CDR2: SGHRS and YFSETQ. There are 12 residues in the CDR3. Profiling relied on immunoSEQ multiplex PCR, and the TCRdb table lists in-frame clones only, not all of them. The table has some 70,000 clones, over 85% seen once. The V gene is TRBV5-1, the J gene TRBJ1-1; TRBD1 agrees at 8 bases. The source is a human patient who received an intestinal transplant, so some T cells may come from the graft donor. The material was bone marrow, obtained around 720 days after intestinal transplantation. The CDR3 sequence: CASGQGRTEAFF. CDR3 DNA sequence: TGCGCCAGCGGACAGGGCCGAACTGAAGCTTTCTTT.